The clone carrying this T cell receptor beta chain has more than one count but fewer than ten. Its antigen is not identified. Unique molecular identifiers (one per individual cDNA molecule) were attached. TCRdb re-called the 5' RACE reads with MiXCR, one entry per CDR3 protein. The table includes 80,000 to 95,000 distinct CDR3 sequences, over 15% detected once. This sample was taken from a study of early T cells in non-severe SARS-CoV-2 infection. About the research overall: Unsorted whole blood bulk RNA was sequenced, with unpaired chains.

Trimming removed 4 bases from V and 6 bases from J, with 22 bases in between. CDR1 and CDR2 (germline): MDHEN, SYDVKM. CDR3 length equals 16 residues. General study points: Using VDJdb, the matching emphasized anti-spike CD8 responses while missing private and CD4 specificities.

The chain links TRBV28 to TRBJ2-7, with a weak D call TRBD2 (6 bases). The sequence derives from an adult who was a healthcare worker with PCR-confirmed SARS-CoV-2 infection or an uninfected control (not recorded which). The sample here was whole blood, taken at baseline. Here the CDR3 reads CASSSLAPAGRSEQYF. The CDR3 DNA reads TGTGCCAGCAGTTCGTTAGCCCCGGCAGGGAGGAGCGAGCAGTACTTC.